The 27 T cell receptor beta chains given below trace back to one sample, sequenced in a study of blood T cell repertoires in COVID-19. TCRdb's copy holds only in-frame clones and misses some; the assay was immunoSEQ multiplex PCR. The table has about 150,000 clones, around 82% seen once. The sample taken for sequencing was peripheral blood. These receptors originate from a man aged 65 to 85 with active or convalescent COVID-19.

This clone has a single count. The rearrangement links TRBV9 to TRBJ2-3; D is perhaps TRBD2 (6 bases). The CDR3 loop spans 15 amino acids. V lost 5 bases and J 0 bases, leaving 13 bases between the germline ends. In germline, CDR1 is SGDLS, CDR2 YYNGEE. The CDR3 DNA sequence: TGTGCCAGCAGTCCCCTTGGGACTAGCACAGATACGCAGTATTTT. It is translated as CASSPLGTSTDTQYF.

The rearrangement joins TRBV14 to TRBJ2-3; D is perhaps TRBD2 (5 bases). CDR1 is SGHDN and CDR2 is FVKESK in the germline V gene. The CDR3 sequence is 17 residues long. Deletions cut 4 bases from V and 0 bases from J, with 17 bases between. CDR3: CASSRFPPRTSTDTQYF. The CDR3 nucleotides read TGTGCCAGCAGCCGGTTCCCCCCCAGGACTAGCACAGATACGCAGTATTTT.

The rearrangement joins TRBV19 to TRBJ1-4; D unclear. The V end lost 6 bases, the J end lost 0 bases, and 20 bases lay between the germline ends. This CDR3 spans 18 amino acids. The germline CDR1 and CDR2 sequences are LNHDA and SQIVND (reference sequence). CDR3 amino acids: CASSHTPVTAATNEKLFF. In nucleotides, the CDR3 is TGTGCCAGTAGCCATACCCCCGTTACAGCGGCAACTAATGAAAAACTGTTTTTT. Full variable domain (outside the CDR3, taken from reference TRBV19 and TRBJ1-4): DGGITQSPKYLFRKEGQNVTLSCEQNLNHDAMYWYRQDPGQGLRLIYYSQIVNDFQKGDIAEGYSVSREKKESFPLTVTSAQKNPTAFYLCASSHTPVTAATNEKLFFGSGTQLSVL.

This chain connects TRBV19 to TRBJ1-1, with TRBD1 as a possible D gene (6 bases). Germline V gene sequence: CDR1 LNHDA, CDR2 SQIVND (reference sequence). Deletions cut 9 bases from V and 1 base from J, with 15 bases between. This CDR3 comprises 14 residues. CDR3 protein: CASKDRGRNTEAFF. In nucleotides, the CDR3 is TGTGCCAGCAAGGATAGGGGGAGGAACACTGAAGCTTTCTTT.

In nucleotides, the CDR3 is TGCGCCAGCAGCTACGGGAAGGTTGGCTACACCTTC. Its protein is CASSYGKVGYTF. The V gene is TRBV4-3, the J gene TRBJ1-2; D gene uncertain. V lost 5 bases and J 7 bases, leaving 11 bases between the germline ends. CDR3 size: 12 residues. Germline CDR1 LGHNA, CDR2 YSLEER.

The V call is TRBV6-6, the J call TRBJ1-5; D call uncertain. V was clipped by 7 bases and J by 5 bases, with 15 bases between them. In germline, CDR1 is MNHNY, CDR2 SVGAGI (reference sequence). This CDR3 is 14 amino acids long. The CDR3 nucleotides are TGTGCCAGCAAGGCGGTCGAAAACTATCAGCCCCAGCATTTT. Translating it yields CASKAVENYQPQHF.

CDR3 protein: CASSLDGQGRVEAFF. The CDR3, as DNA: TGCGCCAGCAGCTTGGATGGACAGGGAAGGGTTGAAGCTTTCTTT. The V and J genes are TRBV5-1 and TRBJ1-1; the match to TRBD1 covers 8 bases. Trimming removed 0 bases from V and 7 bases from J; junction bases left unmatched: 8. This CDR3 spans 15 amino acids. Looked up from germline, CDR1 is SGHRS and CDR2 is YFSETQ.

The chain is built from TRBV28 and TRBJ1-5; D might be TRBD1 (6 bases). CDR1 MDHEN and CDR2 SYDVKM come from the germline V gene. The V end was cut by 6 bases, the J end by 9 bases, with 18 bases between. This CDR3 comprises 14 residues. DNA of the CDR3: TGTGCCAGCAGCGTCGACAGGACCCCTTGGCCCCAGCATTTT. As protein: CASSVDRTPWPQHF.

CDR3 nucleotide sequence: TGTGCCAGCAGTTCTAACACAGCATCCAATCAGCCCCAGCATTTT. Translated: CASSSNTASNQPQHF. V and J are TRBV5-5 and TRBJ1-5, with D uncertain. In germline, CDR1 is SGHKS, CDR2 YYEKEE (reference sequence). V shed 5 bases and J shed 3 bases, with 15 bases lying between them. This CDR3 has 15 amino acids.

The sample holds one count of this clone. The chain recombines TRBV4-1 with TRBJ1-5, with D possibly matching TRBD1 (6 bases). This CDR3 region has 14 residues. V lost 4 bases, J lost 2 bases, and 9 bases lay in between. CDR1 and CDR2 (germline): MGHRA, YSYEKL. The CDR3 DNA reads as TGCGCCAGCAGCCGGACAGAACGCAATCAGCCCCAGCATTTT. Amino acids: CASSRTERNQPQHF.

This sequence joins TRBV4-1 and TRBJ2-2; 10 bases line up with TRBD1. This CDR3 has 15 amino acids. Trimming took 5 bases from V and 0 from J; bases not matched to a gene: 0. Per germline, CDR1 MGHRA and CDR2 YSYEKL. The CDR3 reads CASSGQGANTGELFF. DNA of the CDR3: TGCGCCAGCAGCGGACAGGGGGCGAACACCGGGGAGCTGTTTTTT.

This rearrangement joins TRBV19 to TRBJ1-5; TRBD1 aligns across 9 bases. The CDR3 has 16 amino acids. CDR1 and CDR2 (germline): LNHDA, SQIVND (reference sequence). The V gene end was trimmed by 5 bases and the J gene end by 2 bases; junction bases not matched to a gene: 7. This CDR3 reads CASSLHGDRGNQPQHF. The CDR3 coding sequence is TGTGCCAGTAGTCTCCACGGGGACAGGGGCAATCAGCCCCAGCATTTT.

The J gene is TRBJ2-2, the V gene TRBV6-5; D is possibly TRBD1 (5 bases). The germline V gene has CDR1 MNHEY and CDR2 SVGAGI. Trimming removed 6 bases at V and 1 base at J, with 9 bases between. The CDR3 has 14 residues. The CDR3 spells CASRSRENTGELFF. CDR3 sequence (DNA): TGTGCCAGCAGGAGCAGGGAGAACACCGGGGAGCTGTTTTTT.

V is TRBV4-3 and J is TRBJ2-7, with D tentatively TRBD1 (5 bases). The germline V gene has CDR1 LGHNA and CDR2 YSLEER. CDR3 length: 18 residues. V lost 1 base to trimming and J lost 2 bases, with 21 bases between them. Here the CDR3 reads CASSQGVNRWGRTYEQYF. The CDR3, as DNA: TGCGCCAGCAGCCAAGGGGTAAACAGGTGGGGAAGAACCTACGAGCAGTACTTC.

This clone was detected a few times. The CDR3 region is CASSAQGFEQYF. For the CDR3, the DNA is TGTGCCAGCAGCGCCCAGGGTTTCGAGCAGTACTTC. The rearrangement links TRBV2 to TRBJ2-7; possible D gene TRBD1, 5 bases. Trimming stripped 6 bases from V and 6 bases from J, with 12 bases between. Looked up from germline, CDR1 is SNHLY and CDR2 is FYNNEI. The length of the CDR3 is 12 residues.

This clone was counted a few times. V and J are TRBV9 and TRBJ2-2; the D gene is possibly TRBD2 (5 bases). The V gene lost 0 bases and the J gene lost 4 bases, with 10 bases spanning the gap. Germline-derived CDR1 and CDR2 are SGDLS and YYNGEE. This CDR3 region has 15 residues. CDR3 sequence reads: CASSVVGVGTGELFF. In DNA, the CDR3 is TGTGCCAGCAGCGTAGTGGGAGTCGGCACCGGGGAGCTGTTTTTT.

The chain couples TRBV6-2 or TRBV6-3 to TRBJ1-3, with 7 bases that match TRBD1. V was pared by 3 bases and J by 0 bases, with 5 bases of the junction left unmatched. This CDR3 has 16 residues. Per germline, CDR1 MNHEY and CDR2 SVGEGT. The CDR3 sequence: CASSYGTVRSGNTIYF. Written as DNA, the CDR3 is TGTGCCAGCAGTTATGGGACAGTCCGCTCTGGAAACACCATATATTTT.

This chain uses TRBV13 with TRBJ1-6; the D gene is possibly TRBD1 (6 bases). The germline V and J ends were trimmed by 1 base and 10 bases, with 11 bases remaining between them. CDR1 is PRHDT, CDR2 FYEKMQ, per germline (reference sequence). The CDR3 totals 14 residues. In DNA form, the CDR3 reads TGTGCCAGCAGCTTAGCGCAGGGGATGTCACCCCTCCACTTT. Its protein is CASSLAQGMSPLHF. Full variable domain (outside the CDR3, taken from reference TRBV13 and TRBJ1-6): AAGVIQSPRHLIKEKRETATLKCYPIPRHDTVYWYQQGPGQDPQFLISFYEKMQSDKGSIPDRFSAQQFSDYHSELNMSSLELGDSALYFCASSLAQGMSPLHFGNGTRLTVT.

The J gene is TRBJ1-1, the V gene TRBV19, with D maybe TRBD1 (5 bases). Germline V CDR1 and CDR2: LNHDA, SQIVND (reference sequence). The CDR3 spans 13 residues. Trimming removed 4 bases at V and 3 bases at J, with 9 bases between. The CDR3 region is CASSKDTYTEAFF. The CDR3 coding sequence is TGTGCCAGTAGTAAGGACACTTACACTGAAGCTTTCTTT.

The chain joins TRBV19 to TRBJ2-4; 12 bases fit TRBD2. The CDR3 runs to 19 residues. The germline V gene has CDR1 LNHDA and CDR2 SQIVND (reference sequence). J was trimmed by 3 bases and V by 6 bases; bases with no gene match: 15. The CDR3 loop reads CASSLPLAGGPIGKNIQYF. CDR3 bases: TGTGCCAGTAGCCTCCCGCTAGCGGGAGGGCCTATCGGCAAAAACATTCAGTACTTC.

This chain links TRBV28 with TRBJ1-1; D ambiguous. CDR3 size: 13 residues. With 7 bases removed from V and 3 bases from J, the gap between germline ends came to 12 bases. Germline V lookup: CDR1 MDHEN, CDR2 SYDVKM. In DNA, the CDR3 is TGTGCCAGCACCTTTACGGGTGACACTGAAGCTTTCTTT. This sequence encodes CASTFTGDTEAFF. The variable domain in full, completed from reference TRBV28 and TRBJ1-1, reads DVKVTQSSRYLVKRTGEKVFLECVQDMDHENMFWYRQDPGLGLRLIYFSYDVKMKEKGDIPEGYSVSREKKERFSLILESASTNQTSMYLCASTFTGDTEAFFGQGTRLTVV.

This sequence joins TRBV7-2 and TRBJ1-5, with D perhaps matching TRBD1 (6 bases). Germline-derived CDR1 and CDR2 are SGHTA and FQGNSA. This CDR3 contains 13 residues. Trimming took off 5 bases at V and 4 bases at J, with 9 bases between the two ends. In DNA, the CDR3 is TGTGCCAGCAGCCGACAGGAAAATCAGCCCCAGCATTTT. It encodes CASSRQENQPQHF.

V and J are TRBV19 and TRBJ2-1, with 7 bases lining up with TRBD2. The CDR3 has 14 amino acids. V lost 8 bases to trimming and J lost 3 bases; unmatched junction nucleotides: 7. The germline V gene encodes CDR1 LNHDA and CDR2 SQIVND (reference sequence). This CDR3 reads CASASGIYYNEQFF. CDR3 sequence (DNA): TGTGCCAGTGCTAGCGGAATTTACTACAATGAGCAGTTCTTC.

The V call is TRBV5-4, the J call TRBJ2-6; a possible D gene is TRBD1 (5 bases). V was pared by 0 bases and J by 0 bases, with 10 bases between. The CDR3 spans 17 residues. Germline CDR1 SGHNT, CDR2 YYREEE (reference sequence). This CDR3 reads CASSLGQGNSGANVLTF. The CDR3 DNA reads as TGTGCCAGCAGCTTGGGGCAGGGAAACTCTGGGGCCAACGTCCTGACTTTC. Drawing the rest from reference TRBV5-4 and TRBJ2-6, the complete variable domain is ETGVTQSPTHLIKTRGQQVTLRCSSQSGHNTVSWYQQALGQGPQFIFQYYREEENGRGNFPPRFSGLQFPNYSSELNVNALELDDSALYLCASSLGQGNSGANVLTFGAGSRLTVL.

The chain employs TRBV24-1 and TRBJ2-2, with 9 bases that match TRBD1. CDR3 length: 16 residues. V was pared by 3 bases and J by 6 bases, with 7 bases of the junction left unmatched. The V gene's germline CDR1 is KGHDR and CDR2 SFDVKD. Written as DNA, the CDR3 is TGTGCCACCAGTGATCCCCGGACAGGGGTCCCCGGGGAGCTGTTTTTT. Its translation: CATSDPRTGVPGELFF.

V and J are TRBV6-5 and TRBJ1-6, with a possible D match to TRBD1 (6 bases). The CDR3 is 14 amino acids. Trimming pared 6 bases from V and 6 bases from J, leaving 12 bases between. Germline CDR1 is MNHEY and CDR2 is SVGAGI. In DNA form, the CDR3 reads TGTGCCAGCAGATATGGACAGACTAATTCACCCCTCCACTTT. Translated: CASRYGQTNSPLHF.

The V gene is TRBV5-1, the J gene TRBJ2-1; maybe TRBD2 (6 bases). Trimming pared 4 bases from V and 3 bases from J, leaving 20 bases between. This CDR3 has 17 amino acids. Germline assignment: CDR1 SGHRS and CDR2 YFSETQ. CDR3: CASSPAGGSRFYNEQFF. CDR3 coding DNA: TGCGCCAGCAGCCCCGCCGGAGGGAGTAGGTTCTACAATGAGCAGTTCTTC.